The clone carrying this T cell receptor (beta chain) was seen repeatedly, ten times or more. Its matching antigen is unknown. Regarding time point: blood at routine non-recurrence follow-up after resection. Unsorted whole RNA samples from tumor, nontumor lung or frozen PBMC were sequenced. Single TCR cDNA molecules each had their own unique molecular identifier. In TCRdb, the 5' RACE reads were re-called with MiXCR into one record per CDR3 protein. The profile shows around 10,000 distinct CDR3 sequences, about a fifth of them singletons. V lost 6 bases and J lost 8; bases outside the gene matches: 13. The CDR3 length is 15 residues. Germline lookup yields CDR1 MNHEY and CDR2 SVGEGT. The data belong to a study of spatial heterogeneity in lung cancer. Overall study: Unique TCR and UMI combinations averaged more than ten appearances each in raw reads.

General study points: Resection blood, more than follow-up blood, showed ubiquitous expanded tumor TCRs.

Sequencing used PBMCs, obtained at follow-up. This chain connects TRBV6-2 or TRBV6-3 to TRBJ2-1, with 7 bases identical to TRBD1. The receptor's source is a male donor with early-stage non-small cell lung cancer. The CDR3 region is CASSFLIQGMDEQFF. CDR3 DNA sequence: TGTGCCAGCAGCTTCTTGATACAGGGGATGGATGAGCAGTTCTTC.